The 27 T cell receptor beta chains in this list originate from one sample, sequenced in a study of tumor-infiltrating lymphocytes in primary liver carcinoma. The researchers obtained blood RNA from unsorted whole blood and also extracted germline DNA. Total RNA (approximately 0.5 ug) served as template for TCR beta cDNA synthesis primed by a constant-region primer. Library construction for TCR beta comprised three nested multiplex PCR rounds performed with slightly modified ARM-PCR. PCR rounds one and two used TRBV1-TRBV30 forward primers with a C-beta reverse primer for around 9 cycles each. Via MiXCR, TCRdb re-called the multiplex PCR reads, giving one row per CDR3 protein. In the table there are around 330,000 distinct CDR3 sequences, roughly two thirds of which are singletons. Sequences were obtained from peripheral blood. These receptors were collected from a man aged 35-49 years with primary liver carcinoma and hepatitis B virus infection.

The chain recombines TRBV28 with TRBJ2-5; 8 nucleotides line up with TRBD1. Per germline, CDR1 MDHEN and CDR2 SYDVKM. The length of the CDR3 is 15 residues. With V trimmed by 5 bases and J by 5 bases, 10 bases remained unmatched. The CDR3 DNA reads TGTGCCAGCAGTCTCGGGCGGACAGGGAGTGAGACCCAGTACTTC. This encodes CASSLGRTGSETQYF.

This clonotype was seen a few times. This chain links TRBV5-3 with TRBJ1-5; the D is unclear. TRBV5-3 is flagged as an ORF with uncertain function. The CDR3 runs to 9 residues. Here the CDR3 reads CACDQPQHF. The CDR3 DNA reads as TGTGCATGTGATCAGCCCCAGCATTTT.

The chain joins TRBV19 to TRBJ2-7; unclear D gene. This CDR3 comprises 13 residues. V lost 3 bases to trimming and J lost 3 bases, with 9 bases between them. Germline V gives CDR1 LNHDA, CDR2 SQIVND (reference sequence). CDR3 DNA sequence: TGTGCCAGTAGTATCAGCATATACTACGAGCAGTACTTC. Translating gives CASSISIYYEQYF.

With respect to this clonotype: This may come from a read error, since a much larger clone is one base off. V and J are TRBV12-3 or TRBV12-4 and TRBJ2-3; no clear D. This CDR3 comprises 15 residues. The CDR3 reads CASSLGLRYTETQYF. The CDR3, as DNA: TGTGCCAGCAGTTTAGGACTCCGTTACACAGAAACGCAGTATTTT.

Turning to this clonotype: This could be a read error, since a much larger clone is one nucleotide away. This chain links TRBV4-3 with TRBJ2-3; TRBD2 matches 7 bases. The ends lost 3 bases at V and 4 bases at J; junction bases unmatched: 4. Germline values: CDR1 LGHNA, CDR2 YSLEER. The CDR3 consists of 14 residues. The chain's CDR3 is CASSQRERADTQYF. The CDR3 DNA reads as TGCGCCAGCAGCCAGCGGGAGCGGGCAGATACGCAGTATTTT.

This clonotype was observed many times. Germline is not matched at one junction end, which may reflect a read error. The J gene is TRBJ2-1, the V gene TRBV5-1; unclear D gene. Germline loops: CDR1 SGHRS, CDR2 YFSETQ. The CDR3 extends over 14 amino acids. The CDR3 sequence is CASSLESSYNEQFF. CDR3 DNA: TGTGCCAGCAGCCTCGAGAGCTCCTACAATGAGCAGTTCTTC.

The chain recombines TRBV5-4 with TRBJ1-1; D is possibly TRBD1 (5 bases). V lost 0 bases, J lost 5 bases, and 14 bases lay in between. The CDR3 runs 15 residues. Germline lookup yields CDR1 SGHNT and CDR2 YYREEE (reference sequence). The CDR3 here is CASSLGTQGITEAFF. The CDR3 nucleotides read TGTGCCAGCAGCTTGGGGACTCAGGGTATTACTGAAGCTTTCTTT.

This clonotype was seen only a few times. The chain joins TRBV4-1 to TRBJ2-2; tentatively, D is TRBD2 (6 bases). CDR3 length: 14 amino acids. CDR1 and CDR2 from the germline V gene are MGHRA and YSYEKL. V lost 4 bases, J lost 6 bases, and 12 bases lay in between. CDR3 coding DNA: TGCGCCAGCAGCCGTCCCGGAGGGTCCGGGGAGCTGTTTTTT. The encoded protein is CASSRPGGSGELFF.

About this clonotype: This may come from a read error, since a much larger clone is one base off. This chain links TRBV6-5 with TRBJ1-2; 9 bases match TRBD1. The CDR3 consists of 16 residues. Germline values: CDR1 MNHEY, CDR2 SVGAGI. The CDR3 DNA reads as TGTGTCAGCAGTTTCCCGGGACAGGGCAGGGGCTATGGCTACACCTTC. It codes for CVSSFPGQGRGYGYTF.

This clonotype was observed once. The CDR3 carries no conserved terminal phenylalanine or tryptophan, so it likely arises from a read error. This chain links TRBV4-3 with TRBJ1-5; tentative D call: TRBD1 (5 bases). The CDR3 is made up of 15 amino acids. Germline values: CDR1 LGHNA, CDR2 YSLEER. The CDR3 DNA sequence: TGTGCCAGCAGCCAAGATCCGGGACTCAATCAGCCCCAGCATCTT. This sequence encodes CASSQDPGLNQPQHL.

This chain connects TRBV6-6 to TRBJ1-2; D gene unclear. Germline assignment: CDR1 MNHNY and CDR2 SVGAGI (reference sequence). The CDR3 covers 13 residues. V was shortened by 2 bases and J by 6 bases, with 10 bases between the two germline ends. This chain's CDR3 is CASSYSQVDGYTF. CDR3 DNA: TGTGCCAGCAGTTACAGCCAGGTCGATGGCTACACCTTC.

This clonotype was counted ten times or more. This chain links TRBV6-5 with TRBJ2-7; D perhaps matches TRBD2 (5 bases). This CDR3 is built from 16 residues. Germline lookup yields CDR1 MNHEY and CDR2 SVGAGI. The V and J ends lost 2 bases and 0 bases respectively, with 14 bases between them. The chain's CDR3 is CASSYTGRRFSYEQYF. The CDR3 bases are TGTGCCAGCAGTTACACCGGACGGAGGTTCTCCTACGAGCAGTACTTC.

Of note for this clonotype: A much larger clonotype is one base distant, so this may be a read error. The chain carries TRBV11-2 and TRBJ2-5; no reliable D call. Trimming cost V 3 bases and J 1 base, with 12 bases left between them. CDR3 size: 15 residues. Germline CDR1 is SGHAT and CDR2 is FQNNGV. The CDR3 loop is CASSFTRRTQETQYF. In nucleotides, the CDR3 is TGTGCCAGCAGCTTCACAAGACGAACCCAAGAGACCCAGTACTTC.

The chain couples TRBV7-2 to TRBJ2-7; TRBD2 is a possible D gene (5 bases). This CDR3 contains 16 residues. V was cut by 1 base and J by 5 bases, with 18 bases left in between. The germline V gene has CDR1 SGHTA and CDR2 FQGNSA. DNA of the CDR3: TGTGCCAGCAGCTTAGGCTTCCAACTAGGTCGGGACGAGCAGTACTTC. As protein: CASSLGFQLGRDEQYF.

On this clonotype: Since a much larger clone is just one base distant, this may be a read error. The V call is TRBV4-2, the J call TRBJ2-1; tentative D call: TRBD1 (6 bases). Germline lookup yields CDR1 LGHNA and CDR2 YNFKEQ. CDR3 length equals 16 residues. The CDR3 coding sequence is TGTGCCAGCAGACAAGAAATGGGGGCGAGGTACAATGAGCAGTTCTTC. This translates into CASRQEMGARYNEQFF.

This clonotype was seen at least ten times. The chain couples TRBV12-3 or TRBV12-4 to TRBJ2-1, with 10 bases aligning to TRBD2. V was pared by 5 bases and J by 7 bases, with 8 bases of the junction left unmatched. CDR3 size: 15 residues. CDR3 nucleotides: TGTGCCAGCAGTGGGAGCGGGAGGGCCAAAAATGAGCAGTTCTTC. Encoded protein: CASSGSGRAKNEQFF.

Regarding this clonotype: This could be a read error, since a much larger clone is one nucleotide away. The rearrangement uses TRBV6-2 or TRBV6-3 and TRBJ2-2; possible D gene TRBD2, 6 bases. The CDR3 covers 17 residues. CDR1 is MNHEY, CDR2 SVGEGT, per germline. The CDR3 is CASSSSPGRPKTGELFF. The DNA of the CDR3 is TGTGCCAGCAGTTCCAGCCCTGGGAGGCCGAAGACCGGGGAGCTGTTTTTT.

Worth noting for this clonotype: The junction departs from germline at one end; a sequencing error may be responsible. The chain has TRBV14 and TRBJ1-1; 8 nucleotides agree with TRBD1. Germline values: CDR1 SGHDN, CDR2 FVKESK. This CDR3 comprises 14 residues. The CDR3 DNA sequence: TGTGTCAGCAGCCGGGACAGGAGTAACACTGAAGCTTTCTTT. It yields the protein CVSSRDRSNTEAFF.

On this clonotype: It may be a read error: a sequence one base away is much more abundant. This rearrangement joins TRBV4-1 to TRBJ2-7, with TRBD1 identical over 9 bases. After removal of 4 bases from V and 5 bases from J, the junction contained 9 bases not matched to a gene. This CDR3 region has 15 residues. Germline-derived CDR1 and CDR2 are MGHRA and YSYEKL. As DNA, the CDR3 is TGCGCCAGCAGCCTCCTGGAAGGACAGGGGAACGAGCAGTACTTC. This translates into CASSLLEGQGNEQYF.

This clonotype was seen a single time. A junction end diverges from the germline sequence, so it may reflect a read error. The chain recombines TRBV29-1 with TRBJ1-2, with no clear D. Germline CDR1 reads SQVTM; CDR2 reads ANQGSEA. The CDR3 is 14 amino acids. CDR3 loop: CSVEDSIGPYGHTF. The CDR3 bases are TGCAGCGTTGAAGACTCCATAGGCCCCTATGGCCACACCTTC.

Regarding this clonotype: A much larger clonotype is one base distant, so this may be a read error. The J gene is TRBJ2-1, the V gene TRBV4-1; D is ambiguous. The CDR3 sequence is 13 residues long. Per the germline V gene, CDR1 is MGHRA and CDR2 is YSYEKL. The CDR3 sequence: CGSSQVFGTEQFF. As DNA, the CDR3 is TGCGGCAGCAGCCAAGTTTTCGGCACCGAGCAGTTCTTC.

In nucleotides, the CDR3 is TGTGCCAGCGCTCCCGTGGGCCTAGCGGGTTACAATGAGCAGTTCTTC. Translating gives CASAPVGLAGYNEQFF. The chain couples TRBV7-9 to TRBJ2-1, with TRBD2 matching over 8 bases. The CDR3 spans 16 residues. The ends lost 8 bases at V and 4 bases at J; junction bases unmatched: 13. The germline V gene encodes CDR1 SEHNR and CDR2 FQNEAQ (reference sequence).

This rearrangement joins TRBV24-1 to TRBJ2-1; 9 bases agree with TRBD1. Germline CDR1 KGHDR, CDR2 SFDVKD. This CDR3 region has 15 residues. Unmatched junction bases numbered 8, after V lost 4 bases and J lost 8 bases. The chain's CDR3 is CATSDSGQGLHEQFF. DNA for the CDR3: TGTGCCACCAGTGACTCGGGACAGGGCTTGCATGAGCAGTTCTTC.

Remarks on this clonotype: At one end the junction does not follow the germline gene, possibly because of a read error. The CDR3 reads CVSSSRGRGRPSHEQFF. CDR3 bases: TGTGTCAGCAGCTCCCGGGGGCGCGGGAGGCCCAGTCATGAGCAGTTCTTC. V is TRBV11-3 and J is TRBJ2-1; 8 bases align to TRBD2. The CDR3 length is 17 residues. Germline V CDR1 and CDR2: SGHNT, YENEEA.

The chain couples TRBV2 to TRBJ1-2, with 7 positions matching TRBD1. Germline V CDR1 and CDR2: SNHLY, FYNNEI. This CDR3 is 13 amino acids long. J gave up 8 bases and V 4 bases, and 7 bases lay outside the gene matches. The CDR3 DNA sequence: TGTGCCAGCAGTGGAGACAGGGTTCGCGGCTACACCTTC. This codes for CASSGDRVRGYTF.

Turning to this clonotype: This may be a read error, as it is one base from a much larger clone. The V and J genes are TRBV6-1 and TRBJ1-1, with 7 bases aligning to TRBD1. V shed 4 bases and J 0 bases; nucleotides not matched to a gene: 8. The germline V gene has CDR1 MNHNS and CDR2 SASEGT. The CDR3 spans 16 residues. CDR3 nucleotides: TGTGCCAGCAGTGGAAGAGGGGGCCTCATGAACACTGAAGCTTTCTTT. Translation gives CASSGRGGLMNTEAFF.

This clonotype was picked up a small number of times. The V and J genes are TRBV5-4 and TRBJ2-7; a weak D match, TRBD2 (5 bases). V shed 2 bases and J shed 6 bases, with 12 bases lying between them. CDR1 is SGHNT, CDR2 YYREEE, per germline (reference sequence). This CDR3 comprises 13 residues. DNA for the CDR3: TGTGCCAGCAGCTTCCGGGAATTTGGCGAGCAGTACTTC. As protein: CASSFREFGEQYF.